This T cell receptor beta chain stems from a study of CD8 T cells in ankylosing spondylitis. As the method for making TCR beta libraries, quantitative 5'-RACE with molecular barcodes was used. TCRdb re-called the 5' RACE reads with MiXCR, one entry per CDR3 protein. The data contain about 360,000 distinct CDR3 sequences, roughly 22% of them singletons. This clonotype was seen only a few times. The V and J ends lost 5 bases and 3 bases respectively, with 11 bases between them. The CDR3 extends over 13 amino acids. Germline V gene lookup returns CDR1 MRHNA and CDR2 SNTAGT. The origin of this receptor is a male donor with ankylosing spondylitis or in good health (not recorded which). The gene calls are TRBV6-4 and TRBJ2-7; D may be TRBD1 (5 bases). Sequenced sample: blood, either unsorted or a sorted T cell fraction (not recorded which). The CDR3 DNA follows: TGTGCCAGCAGTAAGGCCCAGGGCTACGAGCAGTACTTC. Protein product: CASSKAQGYEQYF.